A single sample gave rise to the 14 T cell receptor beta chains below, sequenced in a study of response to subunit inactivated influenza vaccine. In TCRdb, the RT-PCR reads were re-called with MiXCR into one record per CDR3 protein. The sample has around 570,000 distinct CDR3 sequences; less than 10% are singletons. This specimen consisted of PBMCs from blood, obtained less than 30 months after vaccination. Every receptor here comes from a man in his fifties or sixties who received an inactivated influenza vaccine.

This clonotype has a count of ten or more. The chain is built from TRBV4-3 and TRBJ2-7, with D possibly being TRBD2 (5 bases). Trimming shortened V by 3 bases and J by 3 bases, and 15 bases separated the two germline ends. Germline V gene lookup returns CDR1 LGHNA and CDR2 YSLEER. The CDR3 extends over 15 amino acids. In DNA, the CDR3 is TGCGCCAGCAGCCAGGAGGCTAGGGCCTTCTACGAGCAGTACTTC. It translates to CASSQEARAFYEQYF.

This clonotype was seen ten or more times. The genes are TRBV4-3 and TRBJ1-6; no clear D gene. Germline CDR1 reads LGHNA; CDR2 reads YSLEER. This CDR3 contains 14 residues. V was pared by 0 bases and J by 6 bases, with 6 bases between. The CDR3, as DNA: TGCGCCAGCAGCCAAGACCCGCTTAATTCACCCCTCCACTTT. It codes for CASSQDPLNSPLHF.

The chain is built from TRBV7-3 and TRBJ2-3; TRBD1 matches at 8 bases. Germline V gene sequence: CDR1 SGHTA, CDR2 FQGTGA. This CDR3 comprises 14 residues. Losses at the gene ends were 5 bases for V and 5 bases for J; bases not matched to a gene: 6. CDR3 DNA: TGTGCCAGCAGCCCGGACAGGGCTGGAGATACGCAGTATTTT. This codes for CASSPDRAGDTQYF.

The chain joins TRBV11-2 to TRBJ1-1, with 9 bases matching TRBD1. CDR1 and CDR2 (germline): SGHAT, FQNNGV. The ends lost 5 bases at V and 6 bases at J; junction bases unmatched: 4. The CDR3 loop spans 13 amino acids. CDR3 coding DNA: TGTGCCAGCAGCCAGGACAGGGGAGCTGAAGCTTTCTTT. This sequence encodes CASSQDRGAEAFF.

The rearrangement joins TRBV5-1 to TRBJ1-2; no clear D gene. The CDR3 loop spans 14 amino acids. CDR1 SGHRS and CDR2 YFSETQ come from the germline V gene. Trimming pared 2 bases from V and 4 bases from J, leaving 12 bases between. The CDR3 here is CASSFSRTGYGYTF. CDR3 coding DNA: TGCGCCAGCAGCTTCTCCAGGACGGGCTATGGCTACACCTTC.

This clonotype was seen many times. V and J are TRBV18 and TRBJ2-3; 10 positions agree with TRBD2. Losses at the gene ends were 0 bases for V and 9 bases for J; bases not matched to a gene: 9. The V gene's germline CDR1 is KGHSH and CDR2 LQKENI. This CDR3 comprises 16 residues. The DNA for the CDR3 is TGTGCCAGCTCACCACCGGCCACTAGCGGGATGTTAACGCAGTATTTT. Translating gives CASSPPATSGMLTQYF. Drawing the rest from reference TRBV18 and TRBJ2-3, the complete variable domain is NAGVMQNPRHLVRRRGQEARLRCSPMKGHSHVYWYRQLPEEGLKFMVYLQKENIIDESGMPKERFSAEFPKEGPSILRIQQVVRGDSAAYFCASSPPATSGMLTQYFGPGTRLTVL.

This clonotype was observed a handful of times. CDR3: CASSESDIQYF. The CDR3 nucleotides read TGTGCCAGCAGCGAGAGTGACATTCAGTACTTC. This sequence joins TRBV9 and TRBJ2-4, with no clear D. V gave up 3 bases and J gave up 8 bases, with 6 bases separating them. The length of the CDR3 is 11 residues. Germline lookup yields CDR1 SGDLS and CDR2 YYNGEE.

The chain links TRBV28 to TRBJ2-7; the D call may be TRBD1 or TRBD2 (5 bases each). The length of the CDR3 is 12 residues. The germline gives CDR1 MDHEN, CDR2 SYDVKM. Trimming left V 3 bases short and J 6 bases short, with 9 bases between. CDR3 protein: CASSLGVPEQYF. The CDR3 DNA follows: TGTGCCAGCAGTTTGGGGGTCCCCGAGCAGTACTTC.

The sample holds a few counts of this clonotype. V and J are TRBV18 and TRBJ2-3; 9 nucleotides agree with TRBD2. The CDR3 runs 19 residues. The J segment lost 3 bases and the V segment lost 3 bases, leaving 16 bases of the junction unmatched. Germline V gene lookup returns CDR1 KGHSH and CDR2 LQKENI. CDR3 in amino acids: CASSPVTSGHGAETDTQYF. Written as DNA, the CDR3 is TGTGCCAGCTCACCTGTGACTAGCGGACATGGGGCCGAGACAGATACGCAGTATTTT.

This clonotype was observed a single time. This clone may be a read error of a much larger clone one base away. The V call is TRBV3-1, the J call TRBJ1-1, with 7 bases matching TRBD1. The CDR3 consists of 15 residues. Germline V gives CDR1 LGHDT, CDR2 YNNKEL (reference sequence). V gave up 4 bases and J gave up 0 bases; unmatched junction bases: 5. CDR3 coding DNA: TGTGCCAGCAGCCCAACAGGGGTCATGAACACTGAAGCTTTCTTT. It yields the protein CASSPTGVMNTEAFF.

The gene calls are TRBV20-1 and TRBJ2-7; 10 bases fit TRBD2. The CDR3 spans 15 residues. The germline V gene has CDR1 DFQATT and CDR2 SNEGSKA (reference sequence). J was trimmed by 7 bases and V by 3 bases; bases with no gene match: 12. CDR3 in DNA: TGCAGTGCTAGTCCCCTGACGAGCGGGAGGGTTGAGCAGTACTTC. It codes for CSASPLTSGRVEQYF.

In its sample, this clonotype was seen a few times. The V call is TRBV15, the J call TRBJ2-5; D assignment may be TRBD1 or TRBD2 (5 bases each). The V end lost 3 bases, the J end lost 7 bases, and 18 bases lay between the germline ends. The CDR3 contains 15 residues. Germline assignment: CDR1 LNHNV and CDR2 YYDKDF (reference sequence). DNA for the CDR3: TGTGCCACCAGCAGCTACCGGGACCCAAGGGGGACCCAGTACTTC. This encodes CATSSYRDPRGTQYF.

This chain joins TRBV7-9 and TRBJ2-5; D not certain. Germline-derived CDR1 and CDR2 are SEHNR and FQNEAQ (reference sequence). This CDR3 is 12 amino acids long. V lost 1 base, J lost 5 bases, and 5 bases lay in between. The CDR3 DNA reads TGTGCCAGCAGCTTAGGGATCGAGACCCAGTACTTC. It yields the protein CASSLGIETQYF.

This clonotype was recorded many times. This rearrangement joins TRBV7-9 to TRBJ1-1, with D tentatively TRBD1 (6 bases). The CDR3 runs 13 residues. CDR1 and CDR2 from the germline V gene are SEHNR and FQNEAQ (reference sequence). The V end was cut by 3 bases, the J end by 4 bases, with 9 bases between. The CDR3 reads CASSFGQTTEAFF. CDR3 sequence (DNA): TGTGCCAGCAGCTTTGGACAGACCACTGAAGCTTTCTTT.